The rows below give T cell receptor beta chains drawn from one sample of a study of T-cell reconstitution after alpha-beta-depleted transplantation in children. MiXCR was run by TCRdb on the PCR reads, yielding one entry per CDR3 protein. The repertoire holds about 980,000 distinct CDR3 sequences, with around 30% as singletons. Sequenced material: PBMCs, mostly from graft donor cells, taken 360 days after TCRalphabeta/CD19-depleted stem cell transplant. The receptors come from a boy in the first two years of life who had a stem cell transplant for SCID, so the T cells may come from the graft donor. CDR3s include the opening cysteine and the closing phenylalanine or tryptophan. D genes are given only for firm matches. Part of the rows lack a size; the others show once, few, many or a class for expanded clones.

size: .; J: TRBJ2-1; V: TRBV20-1; D: .; CDR3: CSARRQVPTRFF; DNA: TGCAGTGCTAGAAGACAGGTACCGACTCGGTTCTTC
size: .; J: TRBJ1-1; V: TRBV19; D: .; CDR3: CASTGRVNTEAFF; DNA: TGTGCCAGTACTGGCAGGGTCAACACTGAAGCTTTCTTT
size: many; J: TRBJ2-2; V: TRBV10-3; D: .; CDR3: CAISDSGNTGELFF; DNA: TGTGCCATCAGTGATTCGGGGAACACCGGGGAGCTGTTTTTT
size: .; J: TRBJ2-5; V: TRBV20-1; D: .; CDR3: CSAKVLLRAQETQYF; DNA: TGCAGTGCTAAAGTCCTATTGCGAGCTCAAGAGACCCAGTACTTC
size: .; J: TRBJ2-2; V: TRBV20-1; D: TRBD2; CDR3: CSAGRSLLAGASGTGELFF; DNA: TGCAGTGCTGGGCGTAGCTTACTAGCGGGGGCTTCGGGGACCGGGGAGCTGTTTTTT
size: few; J: TRBJ1-5; V: TRBV5-1; D: .; CDR3: CASSLEGRANQPQHF; DNA: TGCGCCAGCAGCTTGGAGGGCAGGGCAAATCAGCCCCAGCATTTT
size: few; J: TRBJ2-5; V: TRBV20-1; D: .; CDR3: CSAGTAFETQYF; DNA: TGCAGTGCTGGGACGGCCTTTGAGACCCAGTACTTC
size: few; J: TRBJ2-3; V: TRBV12-3/TRBV12-4; D: TRBD1; CDR3: CASRKTGAYTDTQYF; DNA: TGTGCCAGCAGGAAGACAGGGGCCTACACAGATACGCAGTATTTT
size: .; J: TRBJ2-7; V: TRBV2; D: .; CDR3: CASSEWGQYEQYF; DNA: TGTGCCAGCAGTGAATGGGGCCAGTACGAGCAGTACTTC
size: .; J: TRBJ2-5; V: TRBV3-1; D: .; CDR3: CASSRRDASQYF; DNA: TGTGCCAGCAGCCGCCGGGACGCGTCCCAGTACTTC
size: few; J: TRBJ2-1; V: TRBV6-2/TRBV6-3; D: .; CDR3: CASSHEGIISSYNEQFF; DNA: TGTGCCAGCAGCCACGAGGGGATAATAAGCTCCTACAATGAGCAGTTCTTC
size: .; J: TRBJ2-7; V: TRBV5-5; D: .; CDR3: CASSNWGSWSYEQYF; DNA: TGTGCCAGCAGCAATTGGGGGTCGTGGTCCTACGAGCAGTACTTC
size: few; J: TRBJ1-5; V: TRBV20-1; D: TRBD1; CDR3: CSAIRDRGIQPQHF; DNA: TGCAGTGCCATCCGGGACAGGGGGATTCAGCCCCAGCATTTT
size: few; J: TRBJ1-5; V: TRBV12-3/TRBV12-4; D: .; CDR3: CASSLHGYQPQHF; DNA: TGTGCCAGCAGTTTACACGGCTATCAGCCCCAGCATTTT
size: few; J: TRBJ1-4; V: TRBV7-2; D: TRBD1; CDR3: CASSLGDRGTNEKLFF; DNA: TGTGCCAGCAGCTTAGGGGACAGGGGGACTAATGAAAAACTGTTTTTT
size: few; J: TRBJ2-5; V: TRBV12-3/TRBV12-4; D: TRBD2; CDR3: CAIIRGLAQSLGGTQYF; DNA: TGTGCCATCATACGGGGACTAGCTCAATCACTGGGAGGGACCCAGTACTTC
size: .; J: TRBJ1-1; V: TRBV7-6; D: .; CDR3: CASSGWGVRQRDTEAFF; DNA: TGTGCCAGCAGTGGTTGGGGGGTCCGACAACGGGACACTGAAGCTTTCTTT
size: few; J: TRBJ1-5; V: TRBV28; D: .; CDR3: CASRVGGAAFNQPQHF; DNA: TGTGCCAGCAGAGTCGGTGGGGCGGCGTTCAATCAGCCCCAGCATTTT